The source of this T cell receptor beta chain is a study of metastatic and nonmetastatic thyroid tumors. Study information: Where malignant and benign thyroid patients were concerned, repertoires were compared across blood and tumor or nodule tissue.

General study findings and limits: Compared with benign nodules, malignant thyroid tumors were reported to have significantly higher TCR beta diversity in both blood and tumor.

This clone was counted a few times. The antigen is not known. Germline V lookup: CDR1 KGHSH, CDR2 LQKENI. Trimming left V 5 bases short and J 4 bases short, with 15 bases between. The CDR3 has 15 amino acids. In the original processing: For papillary thyroid cancer, a distant-metastasis classifier was constructed from CDR3 differences observed across clinicopathological groups. MiXCR was used by TCRdb to re-call the PCR reads. The V and J calls and clone size are TCRdb's, not the authors'. This table has fewer than 6,000 clones, about 35% appearing once. No treatment of any kind had been given to any patient before thyroid surgery.

This rearrangement joins TRBV18 to TRBJ1-3; perhaps TRBD1 as D (5 bases). The clonotype comes from a female donor with papillary thyroid cancer or a benign thyroid nodule (not recorded which). Some clones in this sample may be carry-over from other donors' samples. The source material was adjacent normal tissue. For the CDR3, the DNA is TGTGCCAGCTCAGCGGGGACGGCCCAGGGAAACACCATATATTTT. This gives the protein CASSAGTAQGNTIYF.